Below, 6 T cell receptor beta chains from the same sample are listed, as sequenced in a study of T-cell reconstitution after alpha-beta-depleted transplantation in children. A TCRbeta library incorporating unique molecular identifiers was prepared. A single record per CDR3 protein comes from TCRdb applying MiXCR to the PCR reads. This sample has around 450,000 distinct CDR3 sequences, with 8% to 11% found just once. Source: PBMCs, taken before TCRalphabeta/CD19-depleted stem cell transplant. The receptors derive from a child between 2 and 9 years old with inherited bone marrow failure, due to receive a stem cell transplant.

This clonotype was detected ten times or more. The chain couples TRBV4-3 to TRBJ2-1; D unclear. CDR3 length: 18 amino acids. The V gene lost 0 bases and the J gene lost 2 bases, with 17 bases spanning the gap. The V gene's germline CDR1 is LGHNA and CDR2 YSLEER. CDR3 residues: CASSQDRIRILPYNEQFF. The CDR3 nucleotides are TGCGCCAGCAGCCAAGATCGGATACGGATTCTCCCCTACAATGAGCAGTTCTTC.

The table lists this clonotype with many counts. The chain has TRBV5-1 and TRBJ2-1; D assignment may be TRBD1 or TRBD2 (7 bases each). CDR1 is SGHRS, CDR2 YFSETQ, per germline. Deletions cut 4 bases from V and 8 bases from J, with 16 bases between. This CDR3 contains 14 residues. The CDR3 reads CASSPGLGGDEQFF. Here the CDR3 DNA reads TGCGCCAGCAGCCCTGGACTAGGGGGCGATGAGCAGTTCTTC.

Notes on this clonotype: Possible read error: a much larger clone is one base away. This chain links TRBV4-3 with TRBJ2-1; 14 nucleotides line up with TRBD2. Losses at the gene ends were 4 bases for V and 12 bases for J; bases not matched to a gene: 5. This CDR3 spans 14 amino acids. Germline loops: CDR1 LGHNA, CDR2 YSLEER. In DNA form, the CDR3 reads TGCGCCAGCAGCCCGGGACTAGCGGGAGTAGGGCAGTTCTTC. Its translation is CASSPGLAGVGQFF.

Note on this clonotype: A much larger clone differs from this one at a single base, so this may be a read error. The chain is built from TRBV6-2 or TRBV6-3 and TRBJ2-1, with 7 bases that match TRBD2. Looked up from germline, CDR1 is MNHEY and CDR2 is SVGEGT. The CDR3 is 12 residues long. The V gene end was trimmed by 6 bases and the J gene end by 12 bases; junction bases not matched to a gene: 8. The CDR3: CASRPRLAGQFF. The CDR3 bases are TGTGCCAGCAGACCCCGACTAGCCGGGCAGTTCTTC.

A note on this clonotype: A read error may explain this, as a much larger clone is one base away. The gene calls are TRBV29-1 and TRBJ2-7; 8 positions agree with TRBD1. The CDR3 spans 15 residues. Losses at the gene ends were 1 base for V and 0 bases for J; bases not matched to a gene: 5. Germline lookup yields CDR1 SQVTM and CDR2 ANQGSEA. This CDR3 is CSVEGWQGASYEQYF. The CDR3 DNA reads TGCAGCGTTGAAGGATGGCAGGGGGCCTCCTACGAGCAGTACTTC.

This clonotype was seen many times. The V gene is TRBV20-1, the J gene TRBJ1-5; no reliable D call. The germline CDR1 and CDR2 sequences are DFQATT and SNEGSKA (reference sequence). The ends were cut back, 3 bases at V and 2 bases at J, with 8 bases in the middle. The length of the CDR3 is 13 residues. The CDR3 spells CSASPQGNQPQHF. The CDR3 nucleotides are TGCAGTGCTAGCCCCCAGGGCAATCAGCCCCAGCATTTT.